This T cell receptor (beta chain) was recorded in a study of technical replicates of blood from a few donors. The method was immunoSEQ multiplex PCR; TCRdb's version includes in-frame clones alone and lacks a portion of them. Of around 49,000 clones detected, roughly 95% appear once; the ten largest clones hold 0.35% to 0.45%. This CDR3 is 18 amino acids long. Germline V gene data show CDR1 as MGHRA and CDR2 as YSYEKL. The ends were cut back, 4 bases at V and 0 bases at J, with 19 bases in the middle. The chain uses TRBV4-1 and TRBJ1-3; D uncertain. The specimen sequenced was T cells isolated from PBMCs. The receptor was isolated from a human donor in good health. The DNA of the CDR3 is TGCGCCAGCAGCCCGCGGGTCTTGCTACCCGACTCTGGAAACACCATATATTTT. Its translation is CASSPRVLLPDSGNTIYF.